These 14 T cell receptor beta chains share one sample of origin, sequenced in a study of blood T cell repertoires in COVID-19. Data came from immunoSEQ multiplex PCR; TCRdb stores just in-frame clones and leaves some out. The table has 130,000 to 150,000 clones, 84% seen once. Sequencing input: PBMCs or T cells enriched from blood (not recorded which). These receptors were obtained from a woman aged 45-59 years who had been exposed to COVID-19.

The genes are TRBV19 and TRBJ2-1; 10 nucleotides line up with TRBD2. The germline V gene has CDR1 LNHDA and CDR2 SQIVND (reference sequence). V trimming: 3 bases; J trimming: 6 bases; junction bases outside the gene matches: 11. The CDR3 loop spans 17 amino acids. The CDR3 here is CASSMRSSGRIRNEQFF. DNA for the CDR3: TGTGCCAGTAGTATGCGATCTAGCGGGAGAATCCGCAATGAGCAGTTCTTC.

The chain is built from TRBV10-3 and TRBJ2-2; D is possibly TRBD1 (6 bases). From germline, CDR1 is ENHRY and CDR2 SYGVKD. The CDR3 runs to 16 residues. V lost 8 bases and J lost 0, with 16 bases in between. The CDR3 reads CAISQGRTTNTGELFF. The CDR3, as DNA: TGTGCCATCTCGCAGGGGCGGACCACGAACACCGGGGAGCTGTTTTTT.

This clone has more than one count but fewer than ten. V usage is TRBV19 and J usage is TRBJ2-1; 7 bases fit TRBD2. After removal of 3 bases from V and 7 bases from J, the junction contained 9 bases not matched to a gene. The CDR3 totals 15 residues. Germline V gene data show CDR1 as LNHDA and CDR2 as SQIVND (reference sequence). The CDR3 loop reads CASSISAGLANEQFF. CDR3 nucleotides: TGTGCCAGTAGTATTTCAGCGGGACTCGCGAATGAGCAGTTCTTC.

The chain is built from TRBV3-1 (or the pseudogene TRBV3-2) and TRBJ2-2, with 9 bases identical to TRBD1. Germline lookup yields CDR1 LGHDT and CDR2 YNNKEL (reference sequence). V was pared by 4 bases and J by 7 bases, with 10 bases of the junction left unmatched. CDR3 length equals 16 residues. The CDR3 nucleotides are TGTGCCAGCAGCCCTACCGACAGGGGGGTAATCGGGGAGCTGTTTTTT. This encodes CASSPTDRGVIGELFF.

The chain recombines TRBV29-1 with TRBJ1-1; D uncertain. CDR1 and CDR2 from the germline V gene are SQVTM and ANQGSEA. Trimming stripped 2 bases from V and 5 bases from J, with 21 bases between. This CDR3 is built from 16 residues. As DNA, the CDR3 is TGCAGCGTTGAAAGTCCGGGGAGGGTTTTCAGGACTGAAGCTTTCTTT. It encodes CSVESPGRVFRTEAFF.

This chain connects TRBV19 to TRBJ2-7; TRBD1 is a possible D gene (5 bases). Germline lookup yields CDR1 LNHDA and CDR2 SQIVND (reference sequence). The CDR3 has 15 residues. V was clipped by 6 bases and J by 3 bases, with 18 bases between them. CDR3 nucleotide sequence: TGTGCCAGTAGCCAAATCACCTTAAGGGGCTACGAGCAGTACTTC. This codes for CASSQITLRGYEQYF.

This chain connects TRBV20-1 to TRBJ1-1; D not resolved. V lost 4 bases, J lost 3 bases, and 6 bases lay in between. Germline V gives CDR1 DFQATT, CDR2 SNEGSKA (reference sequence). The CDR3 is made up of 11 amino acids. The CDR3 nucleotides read TGCAGTGCTATGAGGGACACTGAAGCTTTCTTT. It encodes CSAMRDTEAFF.

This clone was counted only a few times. The CDR3 sequence is CASRFARNTEAFF. The CDR3 DNA follows: TGTGCCAGTCGGTTTGCCCGGAACACTGAAGCTTTCTTT. The chain combines TRBV19 with TRBJ1-1; D is ambiguous. Looked up from germline, CDR1 is LNHDA and CDR2 is SQIVND (reference sequence). Deletions cut 8 bases from V and 1 base from J, with 11 bases between. The length of the CDR3 is 13 residues.

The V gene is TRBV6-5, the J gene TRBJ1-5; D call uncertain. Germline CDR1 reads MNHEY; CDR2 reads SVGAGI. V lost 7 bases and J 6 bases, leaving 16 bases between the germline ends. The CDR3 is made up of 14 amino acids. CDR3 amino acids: CASIPSPVGQPQHF. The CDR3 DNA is TGTGCCAGCATCCCGAGCCCGGTTGGTCAGCCCCAGCATTTT.

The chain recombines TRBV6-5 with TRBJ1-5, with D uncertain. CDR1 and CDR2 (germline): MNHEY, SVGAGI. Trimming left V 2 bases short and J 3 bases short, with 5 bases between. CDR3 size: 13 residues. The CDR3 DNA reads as TGTGCCAGCAGTTACGAGATCAATCAGCCCCAGCATTTT. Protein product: CASSYEINQPQHF.

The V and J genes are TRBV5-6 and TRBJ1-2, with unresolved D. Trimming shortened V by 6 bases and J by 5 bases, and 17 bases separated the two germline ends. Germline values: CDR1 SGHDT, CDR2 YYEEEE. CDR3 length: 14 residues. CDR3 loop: CASTISGLSYGYTF. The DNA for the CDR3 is TGTGCCAGCACCATCTCGGGTCTCTCTTATGGCTACACCTTC.

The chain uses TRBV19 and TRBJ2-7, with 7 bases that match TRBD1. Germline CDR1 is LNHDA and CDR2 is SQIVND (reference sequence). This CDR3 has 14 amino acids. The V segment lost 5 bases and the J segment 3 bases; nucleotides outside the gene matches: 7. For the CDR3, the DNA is TGTGCCAGTAGTCTTCAGGGGGTATACTACGAGCAGTACTTC. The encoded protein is CASSLQGVYYEQYF.

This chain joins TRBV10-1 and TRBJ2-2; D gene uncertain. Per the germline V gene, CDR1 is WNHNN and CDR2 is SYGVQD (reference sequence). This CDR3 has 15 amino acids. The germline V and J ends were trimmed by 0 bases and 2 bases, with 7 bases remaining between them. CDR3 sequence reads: CASSESTRNTGELFF. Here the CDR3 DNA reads TGCGCCAGCAGTGAGTCGACTCGCAACACCGGGGAGCTGTTTTTT.

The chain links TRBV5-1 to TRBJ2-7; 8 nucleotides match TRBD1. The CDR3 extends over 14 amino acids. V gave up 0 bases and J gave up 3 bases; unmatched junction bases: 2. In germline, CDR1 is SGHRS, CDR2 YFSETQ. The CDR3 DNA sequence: TGCGCCAGCAGCTTGGAGGGGACAGGCTACGAGCAGTACTTC. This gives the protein CASSLEGTGYEQYF.